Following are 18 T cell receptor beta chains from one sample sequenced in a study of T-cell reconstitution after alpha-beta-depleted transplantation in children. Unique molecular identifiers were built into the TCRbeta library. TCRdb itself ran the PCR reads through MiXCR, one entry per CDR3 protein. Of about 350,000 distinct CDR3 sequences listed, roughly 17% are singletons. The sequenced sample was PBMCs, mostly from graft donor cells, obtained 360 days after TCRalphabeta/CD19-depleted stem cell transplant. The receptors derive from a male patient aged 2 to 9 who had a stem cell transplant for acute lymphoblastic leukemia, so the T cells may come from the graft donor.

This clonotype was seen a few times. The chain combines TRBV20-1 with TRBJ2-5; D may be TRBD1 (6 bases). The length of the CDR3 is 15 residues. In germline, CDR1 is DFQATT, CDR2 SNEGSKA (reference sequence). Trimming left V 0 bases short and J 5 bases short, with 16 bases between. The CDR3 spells CSARDFWKGGETQYF. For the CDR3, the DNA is TGCAGTGCTAGAGATTTTTGGAAAGGGGGTGAGACCCAGTACTTC.

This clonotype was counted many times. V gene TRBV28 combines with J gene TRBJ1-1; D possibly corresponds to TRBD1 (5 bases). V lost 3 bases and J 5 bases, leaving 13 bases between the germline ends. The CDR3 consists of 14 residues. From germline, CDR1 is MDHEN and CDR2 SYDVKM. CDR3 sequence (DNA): TGTGCCAGCAGTTTCCAGGGTGGTGGAACTGAAGCTTTCTTT. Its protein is CASSFQGGGTEAFF.

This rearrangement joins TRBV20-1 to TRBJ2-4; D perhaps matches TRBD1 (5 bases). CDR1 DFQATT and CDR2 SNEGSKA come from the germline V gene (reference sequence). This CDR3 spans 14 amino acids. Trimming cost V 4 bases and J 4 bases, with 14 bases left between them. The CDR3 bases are TGCAGTGCTACCAAAAGGAAGGGGAAAAACATTCAGTACTTC. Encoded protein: CSATKRKGKNIQYF.

CDR3 region: CASSLEGPGYGYTF. CDR3 DNA: TGTGCCAGCAGCTTGGAGGGGCCTGGCTATGGCTACACCTTC. This rearrangement joins TRBV5-5 to TRBJ1-2; possibly TRBD1 for D (5 bases). V shed 0 bases and J shed 4 bases, with 10 bases lying between them. Per the germline V gene, CDR1 is SGHKS and CDR2 is YYEKEE (reference sequence). The CDR3 loop spans 14 amino acids.

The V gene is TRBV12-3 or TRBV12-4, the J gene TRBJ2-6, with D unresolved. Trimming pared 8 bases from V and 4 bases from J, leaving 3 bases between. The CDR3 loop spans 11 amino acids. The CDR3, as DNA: TGTGCCAGCTACGGGGCCAACGTCCTGACTTTC. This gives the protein CASYGANVLTF.

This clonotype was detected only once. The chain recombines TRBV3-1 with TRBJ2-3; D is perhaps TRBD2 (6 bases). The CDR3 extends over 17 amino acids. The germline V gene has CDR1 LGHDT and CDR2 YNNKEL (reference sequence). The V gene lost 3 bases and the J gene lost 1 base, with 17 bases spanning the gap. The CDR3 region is CASSQWWEDPRTDTQYF. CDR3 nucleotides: TGTGCCAGCAGCCAGTGGTGGGAGGACCCCCGCACAGATACGCAGTATTTT.

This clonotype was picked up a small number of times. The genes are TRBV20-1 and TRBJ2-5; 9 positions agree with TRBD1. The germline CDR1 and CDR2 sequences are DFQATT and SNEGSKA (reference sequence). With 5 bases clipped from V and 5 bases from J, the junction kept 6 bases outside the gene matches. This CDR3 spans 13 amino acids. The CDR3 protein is CSAAGQGRETQYF. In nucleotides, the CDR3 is TGCAGTGCTGCCGGACAGGGGAGGGAGACCCAGTACTTC.

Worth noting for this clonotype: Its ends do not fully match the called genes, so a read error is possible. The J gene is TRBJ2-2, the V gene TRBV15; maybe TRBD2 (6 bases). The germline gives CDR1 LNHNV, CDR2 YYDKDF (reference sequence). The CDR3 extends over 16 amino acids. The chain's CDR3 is CATSRVSGLDTWELFF. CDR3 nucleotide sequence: TGTGCCACCAGCAGAGTAAGCGGGCTAGACACCTGGGAGCTGTTTTTT. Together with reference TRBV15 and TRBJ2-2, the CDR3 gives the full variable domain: DAMVIQNPRYQVTQFGKPVTLSCSQTLNHNVMYWYQQKSSQAPKLLFHYYDKDFNNEADTPDNFQSRRPNTSFCFLDIRSPGLGDTAMYLCATSRVSGLDTWELFFGEGSRLTVL.

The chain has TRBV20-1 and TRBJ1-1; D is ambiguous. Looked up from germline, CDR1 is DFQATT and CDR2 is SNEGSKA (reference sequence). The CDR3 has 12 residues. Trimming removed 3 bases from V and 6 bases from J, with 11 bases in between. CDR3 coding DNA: TGCAGTGCTAGCCCCTGGGAGGCTGAAGCTTTCTTT. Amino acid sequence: CSASPWEAEAFF.

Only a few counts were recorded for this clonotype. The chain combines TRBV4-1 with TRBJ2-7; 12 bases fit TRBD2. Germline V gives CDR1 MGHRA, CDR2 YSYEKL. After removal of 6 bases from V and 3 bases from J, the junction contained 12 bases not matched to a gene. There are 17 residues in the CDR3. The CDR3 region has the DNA TGCGCCAGCAGTCGACTAGCGGGAGCAGTGTCGGGCTACGAGCAGTACTTC. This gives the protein CASSRLAGAVSGYEQYF.

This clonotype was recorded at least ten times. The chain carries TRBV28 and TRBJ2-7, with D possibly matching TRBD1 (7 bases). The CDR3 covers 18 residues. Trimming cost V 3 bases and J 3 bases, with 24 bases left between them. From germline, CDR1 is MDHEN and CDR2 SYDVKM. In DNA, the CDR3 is TGTGCCAGCAGTTTCTTGGGACAGAGGCGGGATTTTAGCTACGAGCAGTACTTC. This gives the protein CASSFLGQRRDFSYEQYF.

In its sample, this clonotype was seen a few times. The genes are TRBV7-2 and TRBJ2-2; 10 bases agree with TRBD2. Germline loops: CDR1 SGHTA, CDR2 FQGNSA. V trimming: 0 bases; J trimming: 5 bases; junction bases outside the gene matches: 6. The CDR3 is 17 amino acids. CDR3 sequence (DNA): TGTGCCAGCAGCTTAGCGGCTAGCGGGAGCAAAACCGGGGAGCTGTTTTTT. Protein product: CASSLAASGSKTGELFF.

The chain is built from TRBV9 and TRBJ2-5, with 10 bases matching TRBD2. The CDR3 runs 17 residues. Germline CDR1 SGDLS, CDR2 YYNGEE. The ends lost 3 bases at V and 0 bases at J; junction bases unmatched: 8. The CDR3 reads CASSAGRTSGYQETQYF. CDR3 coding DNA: TGTGCCAGCAGCGCTGGCCGGACTAGCGGATACCAAGAGACCCAGTACTTC. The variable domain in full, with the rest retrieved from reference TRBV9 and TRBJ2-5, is DSGVTQTPKHLITATGQRVTLRCSPRSGDLSVYWYQQSLDQGLQFLIQYYNGEERAKGNILERFSAQQFPDLHSELNLSSLELGDSALYFCASSAGRTSGYQETQYFGPGTRLLVL.

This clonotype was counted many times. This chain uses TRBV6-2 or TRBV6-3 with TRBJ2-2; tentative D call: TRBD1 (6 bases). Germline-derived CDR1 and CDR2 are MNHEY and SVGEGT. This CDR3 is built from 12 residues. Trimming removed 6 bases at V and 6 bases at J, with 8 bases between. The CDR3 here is CASRQGSGELFF. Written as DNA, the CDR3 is TGTGCCAGCAGACAGGGCTCCGGGGAGCTGTTTTTT.

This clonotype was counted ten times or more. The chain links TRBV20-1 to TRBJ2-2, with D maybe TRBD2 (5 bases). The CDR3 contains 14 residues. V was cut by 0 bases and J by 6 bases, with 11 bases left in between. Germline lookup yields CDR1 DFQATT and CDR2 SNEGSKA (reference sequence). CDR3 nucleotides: TGCAGTGCTAGAGAAGATACTAGGGCCGGGGAGCTGTTTTTT. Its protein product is CSAREDTRAGELFF.

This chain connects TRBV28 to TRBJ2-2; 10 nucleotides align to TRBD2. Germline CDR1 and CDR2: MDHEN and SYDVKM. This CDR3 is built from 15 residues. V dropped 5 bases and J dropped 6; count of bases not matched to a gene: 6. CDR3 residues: CASSPSGREAGELFF. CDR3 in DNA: TGTGCCAGCAGTCCTAGCGGGAGAGAGGCCGGGGAGCTGTTTTTT.

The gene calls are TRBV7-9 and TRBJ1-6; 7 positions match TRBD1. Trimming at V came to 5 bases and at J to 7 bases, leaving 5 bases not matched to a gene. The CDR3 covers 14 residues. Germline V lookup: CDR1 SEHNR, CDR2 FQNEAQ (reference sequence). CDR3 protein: CASSLGQPNSPLHF. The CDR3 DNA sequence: TGTGCCAGCAGCCTGGGACAGCCAAATTCACCCCTCCACTTT.

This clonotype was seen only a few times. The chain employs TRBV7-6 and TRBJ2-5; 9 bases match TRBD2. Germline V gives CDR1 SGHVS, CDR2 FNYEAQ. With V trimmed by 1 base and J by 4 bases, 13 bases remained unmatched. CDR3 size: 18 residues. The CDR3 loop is CASSLVDAGGRAAETQYF. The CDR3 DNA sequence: TGTGCCAGCAGCTTAGTGGATGCTGGCGGGAGGGCCGCAGAGACCCAGTACTTC.